A selection of T cell receptor beta chains follows, all from one sample in a study of spatial heterogeneity in lung cancer. TCRdb processed the 5' RACE reads anew with MiXCR; each CDR3 protein has one entry. The data show around 45,000 distinct CDR3 sequences, 12% seen once. The sequencing here drew on PBMCs, taken at surgery. The receptor source for this set is a female donor with early-stage non-small cell lung cancer. CDR3s include the opening cysteine and the closing phenylalanine or tryptophan.

>TRBJ1-1|TRBV7-2|14
CASSVPVMNTEAFF
>TRBJ2-2|TRBV2|16
CASSPRGGVGTGELFF
>TRBJ2-5|TRBV20-1|13
CSARETNQETQYF
>TRBJ2-4|TRBV2|13
CASSAQQGNIQYF
>TRBJ2-3|TRBV7-2|12
CASSVGQPTQYF
>TRBJ1-1|TRBV7-9|14
CASSPDRGHTEAFF
>TRBJ2-7|TRBV4-3|15
CASSQESGGMYEQYF
>TRBJ2-3|TRBV10-3|14
CAISTGAERDTQYF
>TRBJ1-2|TRBV28|15
CASSLAIDAGMSYTF
>TRBJ2-7|TRBV16|15
CASSQIPQVGHEQYF
>TRBJ2-7|TRBV7-9|12
CASSLGTYEQYF
>TRBJ2-1|TRBV5-1|14
CASSSRTGGNEQFF
>TRBJ2-3|TRBV28|13
CASSGVSTDTQYF
>TRBJ1-6|TRBV7-2|14
CASSFGTPNSPLHF
>TRBJ2-5|TRBV7-2|16
CASSPLRGRYQETQYF
>TRBJ1-4|TRBV5-6|14
CASSSDGPTEKLFF
>TRBJ1-2|TRBV5-6|14
CASSSAWEGYGYTF
>TRBJ2-7|TRBV9|13
CASSEGLAPEQYF
>TRBJ2-4|TRBV2|19
CASSEGTGLAGSHKNIQYF
>TRBJ2-3|TRBV9|14
CASSSRQSTDTQYF
>TRBJ2-3|TRBV10-3|16
CAISEAPMTRTDTQYF
>TRBJ1-2|TRBV19|14
CASSIEGRAGGYTF
>TRBJ2-7|TRBV4-3|15
CASSQDGGNMYEQYF
>TRBJ1-6|TRBV7-9|15
CASSRSGTVNSPLHF
>TRBJ2-7|TRBV3-1|13
CASSRYGDYEQYF
>TRBJ2-1|TRBV19|12
CASSIDPDEQFF
>TRBJ2-1|TRBV2|12
CASSSGEGTQFF
>TRBJ1-1|TRBV20-1|13
CSAYRVMNTEAFF
>TRBJ2-6|TRBV20-1|14
CSASGGTGANVLTF
>TRBJ2-3|TRBV12-3/TRBV12-4|14
CASSPGTTTDTQYF
>TRBJ1-2|TRBV5-1|14
CASSPEGPSYGYTF
>TRBJ2-3|TRBV7-3|15
CASSLTVGGTDTQYF
>TRBJ1-2|TRBV2|13
CASSGTDDYGYTF
>TRBJ1-5|TRBV2|15
CASSIRTPSNQPQHF
>TRBJ2-2|TRBV6-6|16
CASSGGLPINTGELFF
>TRBJ1-4|TRBV24-1|14
CATIPDRVEEKLFF
>TRBJ1-1|TRBV14|17
CASSQESFRTGVKEAFF
>TRBJ2-7|TRBV7-9|12
CASSFASYEQYF
>TRBJ2-3|TRBV12-5|16
CASGLVDNRDTDTQYF
>TRBJ2-5|TRBV7-2|14
CASSFLGGGETQYF
>TRBJ1-5|TRBV5-1|13
CASSLGDSQPQHF
>TRBJ1-4|TRBV7-9|15
CASSLGDSRNEKLFF
>TRBJ2-1|TRBV27|14
CASSFSGPRKEQFF
>TRBJ2-3|TRBV5-1|19
CASSLAPGTSGTSTDTQYF
>TRBJ1-4|TRBV12-5|17
CASGLVWVGHSNEKLFF
>TRBJ2-5|TRBV3-1|15
CASSQGSGGQETQYF
>TRBJ1-2|TRBV10-3|14
CAIGSGGINYGYTF
>TRBJ2-1|TRBV2|11
CALTRGNEQFF
>TRBJ2-6|TRBV5-1|17
CASSSGQWGTGANVLTF
>TRBJ2-2|TRBV19|13
CASSEGGSGELFF
>TRBJ2-2|TRBV7-2|15
CASSTRTFFTGELFF
>TRBJ1-1|TRBV29-1|16
CSALTSTGAKGTEAFF
>TRBJ2-7|TRBV5-5|14
CASSLPQGGYEQYF
>TRBJ1-5|TRBV6-5|15
CASSRLGTGYQPQHF
>TRBJ2-5|TRBV9|16
CASSPDRDRVRETQYF
>TRBJ1-2|TRBV6-6|13
CASSQTGNYGYTF
>TRBJ1-5|TRBV6-6|15
CASSYSEATNQPQHF
>TRBJ1-6|TRBV20-1|12
CSAIQGKSPLHF
>TRBJ2-5|TRBV6-2/TRBV6-3|15
CASSYLGTSEETQYF